The 14 T cell receptor beta chains listed next were all sequenced from one sample in a study of T cells in Graves' hyperthyroidism and ophthalmopathy. Amplification targeted TCR beta CDR3 regions from RNA transcripts. TCR CDR3 regions were first amplified by RT-PCR with HTBI primers. MiXCR, applied by TCRdb to the multiplex PCR reads, yields one record per CDR3 protein. The data contain hundreds of thousands of distinct CDR3 sequences, less than 15% of them singletons. Source material: blood. Receptors originate from a young woman with Graves' hyperthyroidism.

This clonotype was detected ten times or more. This rearrangement joins TRBV12-3 or TRBV12-4 to TRBJ2-2, with 7 bases that match TRBD1. Unmatched junction bases numbered 6, after V lost 5 bases and J lost 0 bases. The CDR3 covers 16 residues. The CDR3 reads CASSPPTGTNTGELFF. DNA of the CDR3: TGTGCCAGCAGTCCTCCGACAGGGACGAACACCGGGGAGCTGTTTTTT.

Ten or more counts support this clonotype. The gene calls are TRBV12-3 or TRBV12-4 and TRBJ2-1; 9 nucleotides agree with TRBD2. There are 16 residues in the CDR3. J was trimmed by 1 base and V by 3 bases; bases with no gene match: 4. Here the CDR3 reads CASSFPTSGSYNEQFF. The DNA for the CDR3 is TGTGCCAGCAGTTTCCCGACTAGCGGTTCCTACAATGAGCAGTTCTTC.

Notes on this clonotype: A read error is possible here, since a much larger clone lies one base away. No conserved phenylalanine or tryptophan is present at the end of the CDR3, so a read error is the likely explanation. The rearrangement joins TRBV28 to TRBJ2-3; 10 bases align to TRBD1. Trimming cost V 2 bases and J 6 bases; bases outside gene matches: 5. The CDR3 runs to 15 residues. The germline V gene encodes CDR1 MDHEN and CDR2 SYDVKM. The CDR3 here is CASSLIGTGVDTQYL. In DNA, the CDR3 is TGTGCCAGCAGTTTAATCGGGACAGGGGTGGATACGCAGTATCTT.

This clonotype has at least ten counts. The J gene is TRBJ1-5, the V gene TRBV3-1; D perhaps matches TRBD1 (6 bases). Germline CDR1 is LGHDT and CDR2 is YNNKEL (reference sequence). The CDR3 is 13 residues long. V was shortened by 5 bases and J by 4 bases, with 9 bases between the two germline ends. The CDR3 DNA reads TGTGCCAGCAGCGCGGACAGAAATCAGCCCCAGCATTTT. Its protein product is CASSADRNQPQHF.

This clonotype was observed many times. The V gene is TRBV2, the J gene TRBJ2-5, with 11 nucleotides matching TRBD2. This CDR3 has 16 amino acids. The trim removed 6 bases at V and 3 bases at J, leaving 9 bases unmatched. The germline V gene has CDR1 SNHLY and CDR2 FYNNEI. For the CDR3, the DNA is TGTGCCAGCAGGGGAGGGACTAGCGGAGGCAAAGAGACCCAGTACTTC. Its protein product is CASRGGTSGGKETQYF.

This clonotype was seen many times. The chain is built from TRBV3-1 and TRBJ2-1; 7 nucleotides align to TRBD1. After removal of 0 bases from V and 9 bases from J, the junction contained 8 bases not matched to a gene. The CDR3 spans 15 residues. The germline V gene encodes CDR1 LGHDT and CDR2 YNNKEL (reference sequence). CDR3 sequence reads: CASSQEGLGTAEQFF. CDR3 bases: TGTGCCAGCAGCCAAGAAGGGCTCGGGACAGCTGAGCAGTTCTTC.

This clonotype was detected ten times or more. The V gene is TRBV7-9, the J gene TRBJ2-1, with unresolved D. Trimming stripped 0 bases from V and 0 bases from J, with 6 bases between. The CDR3 is 15 amino acids. CDR1 and CDR2 from the germline V gene are SEHNR and FQNEAQ (reference sequence). For the CDR3, the DNA is TGTGCCAGCAGCTTAGCGGCAGGCTCCTACAATGAGCAGTTCTTC. Residues: CASSLAAGSYNEQFF.

V and J are TRBV7-2 and TRBJ2-7; 7 bases agree with TRBD2. There are 13 residues in the CDR3. The J segment lost 3 bases and the V segment lost 1 base, leaving 0 bases of the junction unmatched. In germline, CDR1 is SGHTA, CDR2 FQGNSA. The CDR3: CASSLERDYEQYF. The CDR3 DNA reads TGTGCCAGCAGCTTAGAGCGGGACTACGAGCAGTACTTC.

At least ten counts were recorded for this clonotype. This chain connects TRBV3-1 to TRBJ2-1; the match to TRBD2 covers 10 bases. This CDR3 is built from 16 residues. Trimming removed 3 bases from V and 9 bases from J; junction bases left unmatched: 11. Germline V gene data show CDR1 as LGHDT and CDR2 as YNNKEL (reference sequence). The chain's CDR3 is CASSHPGAGGPGEQFF. The CDR3 region has the DNA TGTGCCAGCAGCCACCCCGGAGCGGGAGGGCCGGGTGAGCAGTTCTTC.

This clonotype was seen more than once but under ten times. The chain employs TRBV2 and TRBJ2-2; 9 bases map to TRBD1. The CDR3 runs to 16 residues. CDR1 is SNHLY and CDR2 is FYNNEI in the germline V gene. V dropped 1 base and J dropped 5; count of bases not matched to a gene: 5. CDR3 sequence (DNA): TGTGCCAGCAGTGAAGGGGACAGGGTTATGACCGGGGAGCTGTTTTTT. This gives the protein CASSEGDRVMTGELFF. Based on the CDR3 plus reference TRBV2 and TRBJ2-2, the full variable domain is EPEVTQTPSHQVTQMGQEVILRCVPISNHLYFYWYRQILGQKVEFLVSFYNNEISEKSEIFDDQFSVERPDGSNFTLKIRSTKLEDSAMYFCASSEGDRVMTGELFFGEGSRLTVL.

This clonotype was detected a few times. The chain uses TRBV20-1 and TRBJ2-1; TRBD2 matches 11 bases. CDR1 and CDR2 from the germline V gene are DFQATT and SNEGSKA (reference sequence). This CDR3 spans 12 amino acids. V gave up 4 bases and J gave up 13 bases; unmatched junction bases: 6. The CDR3 is CSANPGLAGQFF. DNA of the CDR3: TGCAGTGCTAACCCAGGACTAGCGGGCCAGTTCTTC.

The chain is built from TRBV7-9 and TRBJ2-2, with 8 bases matching TRBD2. This CDR3 region has 16 residues. Germline CDR1 and CDR2: SEHNR and FQNEAQ (reference sequence). J gave up 2 bases and V 6 bases, and 8 bases lay outside the gene matches. The CDR3 loop is CASRSSGTYNTGELFF. The CDR3 DNA reads as TGTGCCAGCAGAAGTAGCGGGACTTATAACACCGGGGAGCTGTTTTTT.

This clonotype was counted ten times or more. This chain links TRBV20-1 with TRBJ2-5; 10 bases match TRBD2. Germline CDR1 reads DFQATT; CDR2 reads SNEGSKA (reference sequence). The CDR3 totals 15 residues. V lost 4 bases and J lost 4; bases outside the gene matches: 9. CDR3 region: CSANRAGGPIETQYF. The DNA for the CDR3 is TGCAGTGCTAATCGAGCGGGAGGGCCGATAGAGACCCAGTACTTC.

There are a few counts of this clonotype. V usage is TRBV7-3 and J usage is TRBJ1-1; D is perhaps TRBD1 (6 bases). Trimming shortened V by 4 bases and J by 2 bases, and 14 bases separated the two germline ends. The CDR3 totals 15 residues. The germline V gene has CDR1 SGHTA and CDR2 FQGTGA. CDR3 loop: CASSYQTGGNTEAFF. CDR3 bases: TGTGCCAGCAGCTACCAGACAGGAGGTAACACTGAAGCTTTCTTT.